This TCR beta chain was profiled in a study of radiotherapy plus CTLA-4 blockade in lung cancer (dated by TCRdb to the late 2010s). For the wider study: Objective responses occurred in 18% of enrolled patients, and approximately 34% achieved disease control.

The CDR3 has 12 amino acids, counting the end cysteine and phenylalanine. The only DNA kept is the CDR3, 36 bases in frame from the first base. From the germline V gene, CDR1 is MDHEN and CDR2 is SYDVKM. V gives up 5 bases and J gives up 3 bases, and the segment between their germline ends measures 7 bases. There are a few counts of this clone. The antigen this receptor binds is unknown. No per-base quality is available; no much larger clone lies one base away. General findings and caveats noted by the study authors: TCR clones derived from tumors expanded in peripheral blood after treatment with radiotherapy and ipilimumab. The strongest predictors of response, as reported, were early dynamic changes in blood T cell clones along with a rise in serum interferon-beta after radiation.

In this study, focal radiation therapy paired with CTLA-4 blockade (ipilimumab) was tested in patients who had chemo-refractory metastatic non-small-cell lung cancer. Preparation of the library involved the immunoSEQ multiplex PCR assay. What TCRdb holds here is the immuneACCESS table cut down to in-frame rearrangements. Part of the clones is not present; checked against another copy, under half of the missing clones reflect an unresolved V gene, and the others are unexplained. The sample records tens of thousands of clones, 55% to 80% of which are singletons. The ten largest make up around 9.9% of the sample.

The rearranged segments are TRBV28 and TRBJ2-5, with TRBD2 as a weak D call on 6 bases. This sequence originates from a human donor with non-small cell lung cancer who had stable disease on radiotherapy plus ipilimumab. The input for sequencing was peripheral blood, taken from a patient treated with radiotherapy plus ipilimumab. The CDR3 corresponds to CASSGGKETQYF. The bases are TGTGCCAGCAGTGGGGGGAAAGAGACCCAGTACTTC.